This record covers a single TCR beta chain. The CDR3 runs 20 residues. Trimming pared 8 bases from V and 0 bases from J, leaving 29 bases between. The germline gives CDR1 LNHDA, CDR2 SQIVND (reference sequence). For repertoire sequencing, the TCR beta CDR3 regions were amplified from RNA transcripts. HTBI primers were used in a first-round RT-PCR, which preceded a second-round multiplex PCR. TCRdb reprocessed the multiplex PCR reads via MiXCR and lists one record per CDR3 protein. The table lists 200,000 to 300,000 distinct CDR3 sequences, 45% of them singletons, with around 43% in the top ten. This entry belongs to a study of Graves' ophthalmopathy and Graves' hyperthyroidism. Study background: The collection of peripheral blood took place at initial diagnosis, before any treatment.

Source material: peripheral blood. This chain links TRBV19 with TRBJ1-5, with a weak D call TRBD1 (5 bases). The sequence came from an adult man with Graves' ophthalmopathy. CDR3: CASAQREAGTRTYSNQPQHF. In nucleotides, the CDR3 is TGTGCCAGTGCCCAACGGGAGGCCGGGACGAGGACGTATAGCAATCAGCCCCAGCATTTT.